This T cell receptor beta chain was captured in a study of blood T cell repertoires in COVID-19. The CDR3 is 14 amino acids. Germline lookup yields CDR1 GTSNPN and CDR2 SVGIG (reference sequence). Deletions cut 4 bases from V and 0 bases from J, with 13 bases between. Data came from immunoSEQ multiplex PCR; TCRdb stores just in-frame clones and leaves some out. The profile shows approximately 140,000 clones, almost 90% of them singletons. This receptor was identified in a man in his forties or fifties with active or convalescent COVID-19. The chain has TRBV30 and TRBJ2-7; D is possibly TRBD1 (6 bases). Sequences were obtained from peripheral blood. The CDR3 DNA reads TGTGCCTGGATGGACAGCCGGGCCTCCTACGAGCAGTACTTC. It codes for CAWMDSRASYEQYF.